This T cell receptor (beta chain) was captured by sequencing in a study of patients and donors after allogeneic stem cell transplantation (dated by TCRdb to 2018 to 2020). As for this clonotype: The clone's antigen remains unknown. The record has no base qualities; no much larger clone is one base away.

Libraries were constructed by RT-PCR. These reads were obtained on a NextSeq 550. TCRdb reprocessing: public reads trimmed at Q25 with fastp, clones called with MiXCR, in-frame beta chains kept. CDR3 protein sequences are deduplicated, and each keeps its most common genes and DNA. This sample has 390,000 or so distinct CDR3 sequences in its table, and 16% of those were observed once. The ten largest account for 6% to 8% of the sample. Deletion took 1 base off V and 0 bases off J, with a span of 7 bases between the germline ends. The germline V gene encodes CDR1 LNHNV and CDR2 YYDKDF (reference sequence). The CDR3, cysteine through phenylalanine, is 14 amino acids long. Of all the DNA, just the CDR3 is kept, 42 bases in frame from base 1.

Recombination linked TRBV15 to TRBJ2-7, with the D gene uncertain. This receptor was taken from a human donor who was either an allogeneic HSCT recipient or a stem cell or donor lymphocyte infusion donor (not recorded which). It is not recorded whose cells these are; they may come from a transplant donor. The sample comprised blood, either unsorted or a sorted T cell fraction (not recorded which). The CDR3 protein: CATSRVVSSYEQYF. The nucleotide sequence reads as follows: TGTGCCACCAGCAGAGTAGTAAGCTCCTACGAGCAGTACTTC.